A selection of T cell receptor beta chains follows, all from one sample in a study of blood T cell repertoires in COVID-19. Data came from immunoSEQ multiplex PCR; TCRdb stores just in-frame clones and leaves some out. This sample carries fewer than 110,000 clones, 60% to 85% of them seen once, and the ten largest clones take 4% to 4.5%. Sequenced input: peripheral blood. All receptors derive from a man between 65 and 85 years old with acute or convalescent COVID-19. Each CDR3 is given with its conserved first and last residue. The size of a clone is reported for some rows only, either as once, few or many, or as a class for expanded clones.

size,J,V,CDR3
few,TRBJ1-6,TRBV15,CATEGTNSPLHF
few,TRBJ2-7,TRBV7-9,CASSFDNYEQYF
few,TRBJ1-1,TRBV15,CATSPRTGGHTEAFF
-,TRBJ2-7,TRBV7-9,CASSLDPSPGGYSYEQYF
-,TRBJ1-3,TRBV19,CASSIAAGGPSSGNTIYF
-,TRBJ1-5,TRBV11-2,CASSLDGARPQHF
-,TRBJ2-3,TRBV24-1,CATSGGTGGGDTQYF
-,TRBJ2-2,TRBV27,CATRDSLSTGELFF
-,TRBJ1-2,TRBV14,CASSQVSSSYTF
-,TRBJ2-1,TRBV7-2,CASSSTGNEQFF